This T cell receptor beta chain was observed in a study of early T cells in non-severe SARS-CoV-2 infection. Whole-study context: Sequencing targeted bulk RNA from unsorted whole blood, leaving chains unpaired.

TCRdb processed the 5' RACE reads anew with MiXCR; each CDR3 protein has one entry. The data hold over 95,000 distinct CDR3 sequences, with 16% observed a single time. Germline CDR1 and CDR2: DFQATT and SNEGSKA (reference sequence). V gave up 4 bases and J gave up 0 bases, with 13 bases separating them. This CDR3 is built from 14 residues. This sequence was found in an adult who was a healthcare worker with PCR-confirmed SARS-CoV-2 infection or an uninfected control (not recorded which). Sequencing was done on a sample of whole blood. The rearrangement joins TRBV20-1 to TRBJ2-7; either TRBD1 or TRBD2 may supply D (5 bases each). CDR3 protein: CSAIRGRNSYEQYF. Written as DNA, the CDR3 is TGCAGTGCTATTCGGGGCCGCAACTCCTACGAGCAGTACTTC.